Described below is a single T cell receptor (beta chain) sequence and its context. Antigen: not known. Here immunoSEQ multiplex PCR was the method, and the copy in TCRdb shows in-frame clones only, minus some. The sample yields approximately 40,000 clones, around 82% seen once. The germline V gene encodes CDR1 SQVTM and CDR2 ANQGSEA. The ends lost 8 bases at V and 1 base at J; junction bases unmatched: 3. The CDR3 has 13 residues. The sample originates from a study of OX40 agonist ivuxolimab in advanced cancers. Findings of the study overall: Partial responders treated at 0.1-3.0 mg/kg exhibited clonal expansion among the lowest measured. At doses 0.1 to 3.0 mg/kg, CD4+ and CD8+ clones expanded. Not determined was the antigen specificity of the expanded peripheral T cells.

Sampled blood was obtained at baseline, cycle 4 day 1, and cycle 7 day 1. The source was CD4+ or CD8+ T cells sorted from blood, collected in a trial of the OX40 agonist ivuxolimab. V and J are TRBV29-1 and TRBJ1-5; 9 bases line up with TRBD1. The TCR originated in an adult with an advanced solid tumor such as melanoma, head and neck, liver or kidney cancer. The CDR3 loop reads CSIGQGSNQPQHF. The CDR3 DNA reads TGCAGCATTGGACAGGGGAGCAATCAGCCCCAGCATTTT.